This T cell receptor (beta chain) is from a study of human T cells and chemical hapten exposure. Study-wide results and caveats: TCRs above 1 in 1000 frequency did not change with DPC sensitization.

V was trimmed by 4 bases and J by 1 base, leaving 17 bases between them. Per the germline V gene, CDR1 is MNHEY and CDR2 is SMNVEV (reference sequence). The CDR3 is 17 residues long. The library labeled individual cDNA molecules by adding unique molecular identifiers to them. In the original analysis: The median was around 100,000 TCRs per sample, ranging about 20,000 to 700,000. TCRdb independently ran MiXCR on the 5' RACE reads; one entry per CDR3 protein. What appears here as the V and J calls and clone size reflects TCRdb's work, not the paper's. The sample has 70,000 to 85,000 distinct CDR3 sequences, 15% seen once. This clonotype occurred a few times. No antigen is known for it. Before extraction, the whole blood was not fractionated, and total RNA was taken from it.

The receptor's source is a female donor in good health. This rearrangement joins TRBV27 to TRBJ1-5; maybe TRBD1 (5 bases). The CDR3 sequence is CASSCFLGARSNQPQHF. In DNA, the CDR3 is TGTGCCAGCAGTTGTTTTTTAGGGGCTCGCAGCAATCAGCCCCAGCATTTT.